The T cell receptor (beta chain) described here comes from a study of cytomegalovirus exposure and HLA in healthy donors (dated 2017 in TCRdb). For the wider study: According to an earlier analysis of around 600 of the donors, 200 million or so T cells yielded 90 million to 130 million unique TCR beta sequences and approximately 300 Gb of sequence data. An early release covering around 630 HLA-typed donors comprised around 300 gigabases of sequencing data and 85 million to 100 million unique TCR sequences. Of the 350 to 450 genotyped donors, around 81% fell in the genetic ancestry cluster associated with self-reported Caucasian donors. The study aimed to test whether signatures of past pathogen exposure could be identified by cataloging public T cell receptors. Using immunosequencing, the study profiled T cell repertoires from 500 to 800 subjects and related those repertoires to cytomegalovirus serostatus. Besides the first cohort of approximately 710 subjects, a separate validation cohort made up of 120 different subjects was used. High-throughput TCR immunosequencing, statistical association of individual TCRs with disease status, and machine learning were combined to predict cytomegalovirus infection status. In a later analysis, previously published TCR beta repertoires from hundreds of donors were re-analyzed and high-resolution HLA genotyping was added so that TCR occurrence patterns could be studied. Rather than using new phenotypic data, the later analysis identified candidate immune exposures from TCR beta sequences and from how often those sequences occurred across donors. In an earlier analysis of around 540 of the donors, high-throughput TCR beta sequencing was used to judge whether each TCR beta V gene segment behaved as functional or pseudogenic. Donor age, sex, ethnicity and CMV serostatus were compiled together with the repertoire data. In a later genetic analysis, genome-wide SNP genotypes for 398 of the 666 donors were used, and that subset was treated as a discovery cohort. All discovery cohort repertoires had been generated using a single sequencing platform. Both class I and class II loci were covered by HLA typing, at four-digit resolution. The number of typed donors differed by locus: about 620-640 for A, B, C, DRB1 and DQB1; 500 to 550 for DQA1; 606 for DPA1; and 400 to 480 for DPB1. Because of strong linkage in the cohort, 4 to 6 DR-DQ haplotypes were treated as single units for association and clustering. Among some 410 genotyped donors of the cohort, an average of approximately 200,000 unique TCR beta nucleotide sequences was sequenced per donor, of which 15% to 20% were non-productive.

This clone was observed a few times. Its antigen is not yet known. Per-base qualities were not stored, and no clone one base away is much larger. The cohort comprised 550 to 700 healthy bone marrow donors. At the time of sampling, every cohort member was nominally healthy, though immune exposures that went unrecorded were likely present. The donor tested CMV seronegative, placing the donor among the 350 or so seronegative members of the cohort. A peripheral blood sample was collected from each donor, and TCR beta sequencing was performed on peripheral blood mononuclear cells. The Qiagen DNeasy Blood Extraction Kit was used to extract genomic DNA from the blood cell samples. For CDR1 and CDR2, the germline V gene lists SGHAT and FQNNGV. From cysteine to phenylalanine, the CDR3 is 14 amino acids long. Only the CDR3 DNA is retained, 42 bases long and in frame from the first base. Cut back by 5 bases and 8 bases, the V and J ends lie 18 bases apart.

The library was generated by the immunoSEQ multiplex PCR assay. For the multiplex PCR, a mixture combining 60 forward primers for TCR Vbeta segments and 13 reverse primers for TCR Jbeta segments was used. Amplification of the CDR3 region of rearranged TCR beta genes was performed with a multiplex PCR assay on genomic DNA. Amplified TCR beta libraries were sequenced as 87-base-pair reads on the Illumina HiSeq System. On the study's bioinformatics: A later analysis tallied roughly 80 million unique TCR beta chains across the 666 repertoires, and some 12 million of those chains were shared by two or more donors. A nearest-neighbor algorithm error-corrected the raw reads and collapsed the reads into unique sequences, merging closely related sequences to remove PCR and sequencing errors. CDR3 sequences were aligned to IMGT reference sequences to assign V, D and J gene segments. For a sequence to be retained, a match of at least six nucleotides to both a V gene segment and a J gene segment was required. A rearrangement counted as productive if the CDR3 had no stop codons and remained in frame with V and J, and every other rearrangement counted as non-productive. Following IMGT convention, CDR3 was defined as the stretch from the second conserved V-encoded cysteine up to the conserved J-encoded phenylalanine. The earlier analysis of a few hundred of the donors excluded any sequence lacking an unambiguous match to a single V gene segment. An earlier analysis of a few hundred of the donors called V segments functional above 56.7% productive rearrangements and segregating when the between-donor standard deviation exceeded 5%. A statistical classification framework was developed to diagnose cytomegalovirus status using the catalog of TCR beta chain sequences. In a later analysis, TCR nucleotide sequences were compared against IMGT/GENE-DB human TR gene sequences so that V and J genes could be assigned. In a later analysis, CDR3 sequences and most-parsimonious VDJ recombination scenarios were assigned using the TCRdist pipeline. In a later analysis, each TCR beta chain was defined by its CDR3 amino acid sequence together with its V-gene family, and reads without a unique V-gene family were excluded. As a way to deal with suspected cross-contamination and a sequencing artifact, a later analysis dropped 592 nucleotide sequences that were highly shared and had low generation probability. A later analysis calculated a clonal expansion index for each public chain from normalized within-repertoire ranks of inferred template counts. In a later analysis, generation probabilities were computed with a VDJ recombination model fitted to out-of-frame rearrangements, and the resulting probabilities were checked against IGoR. Hypergeometric tests were used in a later analysis to score TCR-TCR, TCR-HLA and TCR-CMV co-occurrence, with a repertoire-size bias correction applied to the TCR pairs. To estimate false discovery rates, a later analysis permuted the HLA or CMV assignments 20 times. In a later analysis, co-occurring TCRs were grouped using DBSCAN, with TCRdist sequence similarity added in when clustering inside HLA-allele-positive subsets. Co-occurrence clustering excluded repertoires with fewer than 30,000 or more than 120,000 public chains, plus five with anomalous nucleotide sharing. The table comes from immuneACCESS by way of TCRdb, which keeps in-frame sequences with V and J called. Part of the clones is missing from these tables; in studies checked, under half for an unresolved V gene and the rest for unknown reasons. Clone size and the V and J calls come from that table; the DNA yielded D and trimming. For this sample there are 110,000 or so clones; 78% appear just once. The ten largest clones take up 1.3% of the sample.

General findings and caveats noted by the study authors: Most TCR sequences were seen in very few donors, while some public TCRs were found in many individuals. According to a later analysis, parvovirus B19, influenza, CMV and Epstein-Barr virus appeared linked to several top co-occurrence clusters. In an earlier analysis of 500 to 650 of the donors, most TCR beta V segments appeared in productive rearrangements about 90% or about 30% of the time, broadly matching IMGT annotations. A group of highly shared sequence variants was considered likely to be a technical artifact of the sequencing pipeline. A later genetic analysis reported fewer N-insertions in productive TCRs among donors in an Asian-associated ancestry cluster than the roughly 700-donor mean. Correlated functional status among segregating V segments might be attributable to linkage disequilibrium, but an unknown experimental factor could not be ruled out. The study gave a list of about 150 TCR beta chains associated with cytomegalovirus. Because counts were too low, about 15 rarely observed V segments, including chromosome 9 orphons, were left out of the earlier analysis of 587 of the donors. Immune exposure information for the cohort was limited to CMV serostatus. The presence/absence analyses assumed that sequencing depth was roughly uniform across donors, and that assumption may not be true. A further reported finding was that TCR beta sequences accurately predicted the HLA-A and HLA-B alleles for most subjects in the first cohort. According to the authors, the approach could potentially be generalized to other disease states and immunological phenotypes. A later analysis found that TCR association rates varied across HLA loci, with DRB1 alleles showing the most associated TCRs and HLA-C alleles the fewest. HLA typing was unavailable for some donors at each locus, so association tests used only the typed subset. The classifier was reported to diagnose cytomegalovirus status with high specificity and sensitivity in both the original and validation cohorts. The cohort was sequenced for TCR beta chains only, and without alpha or paired-chain data the features that could be detected were limited. A few of the identified cytomegalovirus-associated TCR beta chains were confirmed in vitro to be specific for cytomegalovirus antigens. The 87-base-pair reads could not distinguish some IMGT-functional V segments, including TRBV6-2 and TRBV6-3, so those segments were excluded. Compared with equally common non-associated chains, HLA-associated TCR beta chains in a later analysis were more clonally expanded and had lower generation probabilities. Most CMV-associated TCR beta chains appeared to be HLA-restricted in a later analysis, and the HLA associations seemed to be driven largely by CMV exposure. A later genetic analysis associated a missense DCLRE1C variant with V-gene and J-gene trimming of TCR beta chains, and an independent cohort replicated the association. When HLA alleles, especially DR and DQ, strongly co-occurred, attributing TCR associations to individual alleles was difficult. A later analysis associated around 16,000 TCR beta sequences with specific HLA alleles at a false discovery rate of 0.05.

The sequence is built from TRBV11-2 and TRBJ1-2; the D gene is unclear. The sample was PBMCs. The TCR sequence derives from a man aged 25 to 40 in good health and CMV-seronegative. At the DNA level, the sequence is TGTGCCAGCAGCACGGCGCGGGGTGTGGAGGGCTACACCTTC. This translates into CASSTARGVEGYTF.